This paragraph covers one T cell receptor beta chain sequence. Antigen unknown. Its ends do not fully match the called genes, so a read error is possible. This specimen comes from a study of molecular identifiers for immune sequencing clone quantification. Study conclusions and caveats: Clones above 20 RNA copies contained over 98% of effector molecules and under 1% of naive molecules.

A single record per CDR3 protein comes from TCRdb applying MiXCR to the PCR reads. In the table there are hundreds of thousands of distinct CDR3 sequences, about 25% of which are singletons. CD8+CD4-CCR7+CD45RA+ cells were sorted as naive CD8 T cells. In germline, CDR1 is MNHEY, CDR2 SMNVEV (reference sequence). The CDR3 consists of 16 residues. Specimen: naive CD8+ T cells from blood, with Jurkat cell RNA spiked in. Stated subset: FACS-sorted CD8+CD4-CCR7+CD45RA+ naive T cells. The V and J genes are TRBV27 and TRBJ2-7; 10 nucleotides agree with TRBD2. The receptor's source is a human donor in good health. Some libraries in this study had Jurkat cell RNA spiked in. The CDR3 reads CASSFLSGRASYERYF. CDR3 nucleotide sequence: TGTGCCAGCAGTTTCCTCAGCGGGAGGGCCTCCTACGAGCGGTACTTC.